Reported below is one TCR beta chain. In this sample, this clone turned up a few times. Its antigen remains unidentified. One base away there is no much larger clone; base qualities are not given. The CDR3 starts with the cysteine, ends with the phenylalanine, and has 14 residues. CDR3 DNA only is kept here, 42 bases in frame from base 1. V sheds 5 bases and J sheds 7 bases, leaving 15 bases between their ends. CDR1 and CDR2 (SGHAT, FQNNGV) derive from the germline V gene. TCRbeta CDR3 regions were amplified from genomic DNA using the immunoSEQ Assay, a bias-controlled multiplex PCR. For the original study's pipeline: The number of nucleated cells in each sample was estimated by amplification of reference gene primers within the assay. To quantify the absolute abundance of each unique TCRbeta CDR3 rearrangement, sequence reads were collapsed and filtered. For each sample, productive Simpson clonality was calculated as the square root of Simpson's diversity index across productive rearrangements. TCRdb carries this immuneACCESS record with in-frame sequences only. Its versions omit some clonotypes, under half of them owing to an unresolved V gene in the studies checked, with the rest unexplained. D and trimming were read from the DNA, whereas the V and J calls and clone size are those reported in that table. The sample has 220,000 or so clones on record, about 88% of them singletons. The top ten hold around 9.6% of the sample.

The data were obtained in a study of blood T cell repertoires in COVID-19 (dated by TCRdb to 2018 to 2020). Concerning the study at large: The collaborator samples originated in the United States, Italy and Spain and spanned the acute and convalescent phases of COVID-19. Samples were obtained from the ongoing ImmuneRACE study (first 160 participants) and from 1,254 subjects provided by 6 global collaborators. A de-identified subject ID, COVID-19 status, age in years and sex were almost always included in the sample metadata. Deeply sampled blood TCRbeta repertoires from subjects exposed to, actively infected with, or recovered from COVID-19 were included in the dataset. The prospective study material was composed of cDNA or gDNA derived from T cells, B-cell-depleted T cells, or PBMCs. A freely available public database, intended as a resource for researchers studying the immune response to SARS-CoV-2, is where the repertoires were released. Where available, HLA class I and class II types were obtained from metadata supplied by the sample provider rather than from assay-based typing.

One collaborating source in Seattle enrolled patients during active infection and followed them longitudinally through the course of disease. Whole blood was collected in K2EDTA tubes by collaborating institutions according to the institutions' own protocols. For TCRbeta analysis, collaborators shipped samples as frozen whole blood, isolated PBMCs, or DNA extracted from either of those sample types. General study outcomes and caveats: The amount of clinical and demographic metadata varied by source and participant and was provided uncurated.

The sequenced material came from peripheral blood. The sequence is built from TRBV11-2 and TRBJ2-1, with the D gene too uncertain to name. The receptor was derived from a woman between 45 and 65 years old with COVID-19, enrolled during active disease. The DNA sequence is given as TGTGCCAGCAGCCCACTCCTCAACCCTAATGAGCAGTTCTTC. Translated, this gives CASSPLLNPNEQFF.